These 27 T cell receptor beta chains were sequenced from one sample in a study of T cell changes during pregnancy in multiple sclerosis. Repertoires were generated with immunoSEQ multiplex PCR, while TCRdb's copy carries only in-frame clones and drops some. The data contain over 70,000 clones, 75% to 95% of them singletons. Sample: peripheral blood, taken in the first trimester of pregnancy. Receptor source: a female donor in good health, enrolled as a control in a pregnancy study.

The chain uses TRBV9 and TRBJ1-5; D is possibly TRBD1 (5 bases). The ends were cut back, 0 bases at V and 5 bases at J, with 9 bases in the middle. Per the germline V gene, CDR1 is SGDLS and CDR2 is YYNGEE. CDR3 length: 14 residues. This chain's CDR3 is CASSVADSYQPQHF. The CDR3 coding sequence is TGTGCCAGCAGCGTAGCTGACAGTTATCAGCCCCAGCATTTT.

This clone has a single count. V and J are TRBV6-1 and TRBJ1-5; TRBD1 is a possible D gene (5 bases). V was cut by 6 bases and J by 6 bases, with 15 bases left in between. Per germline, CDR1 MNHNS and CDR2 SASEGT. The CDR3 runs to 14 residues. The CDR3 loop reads CASSASGIGQPQHF. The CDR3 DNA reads TGTGCCAGCAGCGCCTCAGGGATCGGTCAGCCCCAGCATTTT.

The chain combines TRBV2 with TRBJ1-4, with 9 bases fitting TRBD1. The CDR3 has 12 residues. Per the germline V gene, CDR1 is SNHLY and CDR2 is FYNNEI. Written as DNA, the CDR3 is TGTGGCTCCGGGACAGGGACTGAAAAACTGTTTTTT. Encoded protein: CGSGTGTEKLFF.

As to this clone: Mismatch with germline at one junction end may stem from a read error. The CDR3 DNA follows: TGCAGTGCTCCGCGGGTGGCTTTT. Amino acid sequence: CSAPRVAF. The J gene is TRBJ1-4, the V gene TRBV20-1; D call uncertain. CDR1 and CDR2 from the germline V gene are DFQATT and SNEGSKA (reference sequence). The CDR3 sequence is 8 residues long.

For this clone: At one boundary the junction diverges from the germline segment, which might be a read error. The CDR3 DNA reads TGCAGTGCTAGAGGGTACTATAATTTC. This translates into CSARGYYNF. This chain links TRBV20-1 with TRBJ2-7; no clear D. The CDR3 has 9 amino acids. CDR1 and CDR2 from the germline V gene are DFQATT and SNEGSKA (reference sequence).

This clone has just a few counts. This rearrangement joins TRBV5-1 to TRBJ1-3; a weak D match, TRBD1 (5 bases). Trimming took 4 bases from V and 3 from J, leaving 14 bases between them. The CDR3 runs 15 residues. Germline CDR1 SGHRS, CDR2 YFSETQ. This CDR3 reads CASSAGGILGNTIYF. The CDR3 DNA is TGCGCCAGCAGCGCCGGGGGAATCCTTGGAAACACCATATATTTT.

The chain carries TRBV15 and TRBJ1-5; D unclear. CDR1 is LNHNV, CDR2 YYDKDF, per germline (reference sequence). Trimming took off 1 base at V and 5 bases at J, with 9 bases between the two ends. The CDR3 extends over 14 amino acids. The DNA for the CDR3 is TGTGCCACCAGCAGAGGTCAGGACTATCAGCCCCAGCATTTT. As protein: CATSRGQDYQPQHF.

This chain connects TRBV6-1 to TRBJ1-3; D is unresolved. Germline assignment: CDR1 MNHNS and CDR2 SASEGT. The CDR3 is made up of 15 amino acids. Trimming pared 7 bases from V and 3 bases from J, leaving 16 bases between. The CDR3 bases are TGTGCCAGCATCTTTCTCGAGGGCAGTGGAAACACCATATATTTT. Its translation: CASIFLEGSGNTIYF.

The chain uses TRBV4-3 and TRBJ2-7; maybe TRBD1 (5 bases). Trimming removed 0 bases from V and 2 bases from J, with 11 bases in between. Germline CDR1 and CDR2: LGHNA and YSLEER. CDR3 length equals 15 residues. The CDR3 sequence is CASSQEDRFTYEQYF. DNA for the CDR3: TGCGCCAGCAGCCAAGAAGACAGATTTACCTACGAGCAGTACTTC.

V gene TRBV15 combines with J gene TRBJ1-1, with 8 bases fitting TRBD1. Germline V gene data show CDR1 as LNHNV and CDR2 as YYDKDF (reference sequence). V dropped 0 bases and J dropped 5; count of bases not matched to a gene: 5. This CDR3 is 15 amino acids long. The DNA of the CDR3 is TGTGCCACCAGCAGAGAACATACAGGGGGAACTGAAGCTTTCTTT. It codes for CATSREHTGGTEAFF.

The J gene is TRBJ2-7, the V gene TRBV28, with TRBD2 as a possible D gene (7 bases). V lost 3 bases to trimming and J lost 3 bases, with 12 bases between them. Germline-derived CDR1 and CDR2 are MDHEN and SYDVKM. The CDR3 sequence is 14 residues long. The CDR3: CASSFRGALYEQYF. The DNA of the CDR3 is TGTGCCAGCAGTTTTCGGGGGGCTCTCTACGAGCAGTACTTC.

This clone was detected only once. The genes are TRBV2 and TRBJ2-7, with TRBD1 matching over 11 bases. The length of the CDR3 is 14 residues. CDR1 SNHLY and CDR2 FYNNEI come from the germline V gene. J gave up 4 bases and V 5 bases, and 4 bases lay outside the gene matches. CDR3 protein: CASSLGQGAYEQYF. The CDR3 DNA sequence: TGTGCCAGCAGTCTAGGACAGGGGGCTTACGAGCAGTACTTC. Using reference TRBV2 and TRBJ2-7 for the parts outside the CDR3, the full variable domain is EPEVTQTPSHQVTQMGQEVILRCVPISNHLYFYWYRQILGQKVEFLVSFYNNEISEKSEIFDDQFSVERPDGSNFTLKIRSTKLEDSAMYFCASSLGQGAYEQYFGPGTRLTVT.

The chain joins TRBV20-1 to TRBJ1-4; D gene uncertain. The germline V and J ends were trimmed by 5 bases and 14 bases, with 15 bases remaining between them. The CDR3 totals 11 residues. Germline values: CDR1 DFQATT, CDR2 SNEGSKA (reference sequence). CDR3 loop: CSASPGKFLFF. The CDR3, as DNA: TGCAGTGCTTCCCCGGGGAAGTTTCTGTTTTTT.

CDR3 residues: CASSPSRTGNQPQHF. The CDR3 nucleotides read TGTGCCAGCTCACCCTCTCGGACAGGGAATCAGCCCCAGCATTTT. This chain links TRBV18 with TRBJ1-5; TRBD1 aligns across 8 bases. V shed 3 bases, J shed 4 bases, and the junction held 5 bases outside the gene matches. Germline loops: CDR1 KGHSH, CDR2 LQKENI. The CDR3 contains 15 residues.

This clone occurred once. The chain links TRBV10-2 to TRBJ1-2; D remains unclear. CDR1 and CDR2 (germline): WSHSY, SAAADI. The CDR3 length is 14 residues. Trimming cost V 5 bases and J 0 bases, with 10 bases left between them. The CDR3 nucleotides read TGCGCCAGCAGTCCTAGCAGGTCTAACTATGGCTACACCTTC. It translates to CASSPSRSNYGYTF.

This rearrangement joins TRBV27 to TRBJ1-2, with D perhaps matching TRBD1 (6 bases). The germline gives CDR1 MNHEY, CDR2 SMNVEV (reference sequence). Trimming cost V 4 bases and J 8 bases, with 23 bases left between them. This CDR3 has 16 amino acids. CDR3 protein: CASSSGFRDNHRGYTF. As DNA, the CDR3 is TGTGCCAGCAGTTCCGGGTTCCGGGACAATCATCGGGGCTACACCTTC.

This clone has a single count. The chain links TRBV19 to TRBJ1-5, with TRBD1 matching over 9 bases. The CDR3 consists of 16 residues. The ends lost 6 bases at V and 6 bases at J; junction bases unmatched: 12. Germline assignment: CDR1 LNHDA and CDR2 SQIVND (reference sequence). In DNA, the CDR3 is TGTGCCAGTAGAAAACCGGGACAGGGATCCGCTCAGCCCCAGCATTTT. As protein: CASRKPGQGSAQPQHF.

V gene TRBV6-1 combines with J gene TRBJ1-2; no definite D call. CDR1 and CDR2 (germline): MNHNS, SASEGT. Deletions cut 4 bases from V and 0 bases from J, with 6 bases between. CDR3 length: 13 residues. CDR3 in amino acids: CASSGLPNYGYTF. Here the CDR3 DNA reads TGTGCCAGCAGTGGACTTCCTAACTATGGCTACACCTTC.

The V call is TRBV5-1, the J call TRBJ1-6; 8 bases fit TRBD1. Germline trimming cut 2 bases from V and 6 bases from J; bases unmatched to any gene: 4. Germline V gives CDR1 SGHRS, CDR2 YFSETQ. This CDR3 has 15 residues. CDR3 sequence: CASSLGQGGNSPLHF. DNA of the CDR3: TGCGCCAGCAGCTTAGGACAGGGAGGTAATTCACCCCTCCACTTT.

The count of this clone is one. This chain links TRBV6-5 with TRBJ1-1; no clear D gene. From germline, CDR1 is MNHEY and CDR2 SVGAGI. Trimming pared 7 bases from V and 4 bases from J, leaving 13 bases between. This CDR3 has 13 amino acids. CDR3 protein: CASTLKRGTEAFF. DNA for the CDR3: TGTGCCAGCACCCTTAAGCGGGGCACTGAAGCTTTCTTT.

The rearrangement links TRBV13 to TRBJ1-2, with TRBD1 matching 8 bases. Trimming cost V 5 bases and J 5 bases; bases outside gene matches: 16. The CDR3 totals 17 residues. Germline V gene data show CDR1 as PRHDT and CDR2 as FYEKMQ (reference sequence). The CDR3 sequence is CASSQTGARNGTYGYTF. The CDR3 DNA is TGTGCCAGCAGCCAGACAGGGGCGAGAAACGGCACATATGGCTACACCTTC.

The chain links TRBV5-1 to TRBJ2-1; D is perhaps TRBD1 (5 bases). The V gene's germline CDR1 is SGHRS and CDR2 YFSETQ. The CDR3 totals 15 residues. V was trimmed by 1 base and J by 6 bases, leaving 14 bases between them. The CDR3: CASSLIPGPLNEQFF. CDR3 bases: TGCGCCAGCAGCTTGATTCCAGGGCCTCTCAATGAGCAGTTCTTC.

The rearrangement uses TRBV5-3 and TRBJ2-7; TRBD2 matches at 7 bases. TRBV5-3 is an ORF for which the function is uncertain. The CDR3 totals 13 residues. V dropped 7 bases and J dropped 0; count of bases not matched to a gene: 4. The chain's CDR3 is CARCGGSSYEQYF. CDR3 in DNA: TGTGCCAGATGCGGGGGTTCCTCCTACGAGCAGTACTTC.

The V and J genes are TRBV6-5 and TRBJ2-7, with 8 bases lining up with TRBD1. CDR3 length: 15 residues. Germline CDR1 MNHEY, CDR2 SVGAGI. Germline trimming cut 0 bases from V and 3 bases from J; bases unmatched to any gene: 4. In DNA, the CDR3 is TGTGCCAGCAGTTACTCCGATACAGGGGGCTACGAGCAGTACTTC. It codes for CASSYSDTGGYEQYF.

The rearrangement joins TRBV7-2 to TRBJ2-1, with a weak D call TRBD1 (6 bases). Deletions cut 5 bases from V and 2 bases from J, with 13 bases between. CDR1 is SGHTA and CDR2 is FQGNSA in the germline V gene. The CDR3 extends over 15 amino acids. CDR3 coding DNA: TGTGCCAGCAGCCTGTCCCGGACAGCCTACAATGAGCAGTTCTTC. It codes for CASSLSRTAYNEQFF.

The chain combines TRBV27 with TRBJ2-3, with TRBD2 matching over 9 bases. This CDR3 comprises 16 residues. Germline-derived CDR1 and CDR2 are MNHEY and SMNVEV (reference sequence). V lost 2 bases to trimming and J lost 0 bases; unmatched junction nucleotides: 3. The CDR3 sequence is CASSLGLAGSTDTQYF. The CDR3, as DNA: TGTGCCAGCAGTTTAGGCCTAGCGGGGAGCACAGATACGCAGTATTTT.

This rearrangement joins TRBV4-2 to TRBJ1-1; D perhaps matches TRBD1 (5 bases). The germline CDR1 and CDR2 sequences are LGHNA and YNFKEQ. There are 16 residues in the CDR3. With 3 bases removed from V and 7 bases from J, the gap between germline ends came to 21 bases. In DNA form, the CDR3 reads TGTGCCAGCAGCCACTGGTCTTATCAGGAGGGGAATGAAGCTTTCTTT. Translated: CASSHWSYQEGNEAFF.